Listed here are 22 T cell receptor beta chains from one sample, sequenced in a study of technical replicates of blood from a handful of donors. Measured with immunoSEQ multiplex PCR; TCRdb has only the in-frame clones, and not every one. The data contain over 55,000 clones, approximately 97% of them singletons. Sequenced input: T cells isolated from PBMCs. The receptors shown here come from a human donor in good health.

The rearrangement links TRBV18 to TRBJ2-7; TRBD1 aligns across 9 bases. Germline V gene sequence: CDR1 KGHSH, CDR2 LQKENI. Trimming at V came to 2 bases and at J to 5 bases, leaving 7 bases not matched to a gene. The CDR3 sequence is 15 residues long. The chain's CDR3 is CASSPNGQGLHEQYF. The CDR3, as DNA: TGTGCCAGCTCACCAAATGGACAGGGGTTGCACGAGCAGTACTTC.

V is TRBV11-3 and J is TRBJ1-4; no reliable D call. V lost 4 bases, J lost 10 bases, and 10 bases lay in between. Germline assignment: CDR1 SGHNT and CDR2 YENEEA. There are 12 residues in the CDR3. CDR3 sequence: CASSSPEGKLFF. The CDR3, as DNA: TGTGCCAGCAGCTCGCCCGAGGGAAAACTGTTTTTT.

V gene TRBV19 combines with J gene TRBJ1-1; no reliable D call. The V and J ends lost 3 bases and 1 base respectively, with 12 bases between them. Germline values: CDR1 LNHDA, CDR2 SQIVND (reference sequence). This CDR3 contains 15 residues. The CDR3 spells CASSMNILRNTEAFF. The CDR3 nucleotides are TGTGCCAGTAGTATGAATATATTGAGGAACACTGAAGCTTTCTTT.

The V call is TRBV28, the J call TRBJ1-5, with D perhaps matching TRBD1 (6 bases). The ends were cut back, 2 bases at V and 3 bases at J, with 17 bases in the middle. The CDR3 contains 17 residues. Germline V gene sequence: CDR1 MDHEN, CDR2 SYDVKM. The CDR3 DNA is TGTGCCAGCAGTTTAGACATAGGGGGGGATATCAATCAGCCCCAGCATTTT. As protein: CASSLDIGGDINQPQHF.

V is TRBV7-9 and J is TRBJ1-6, with 8 positions matching TRBD1. This CDR3 comprises 14 residues. Germline CDR1 SEHNR, CDR2 FQNEAQ (reference sequence). V lost 11 bases and J lost 8; bases outside the gene matches: 11. The CDR3 here is CAVDRGLIYSPLHF. The CDR3 nucleotides are TGTGCCGTTGACAGGGGCCTCATCTATTCACCCCTCCACTTT.

The J gene is TRBJ1-3, the V gene TRBV10-2; D not resolved. Germline V gene data show CDR1 as WSHSY and CDR2 as SAAADI. The V and J ends lost 3 bases and 4 bases respectively, with 19 bases between them. CDR3 length: 17 residues. CDR3 sequence reads: CASSEVGGPSSGNTIYF. The DNA of the CDR3 is TGCGCCAGCAGTGAAGTAGGAGGGCCGTCGTCCGGAAACACCATATATTTT.

The CDR3 DNA reads as TGTGCCAGCCTAGGGACAGCACGGACTGAAGCTTTCTTT. It encodes CASLGTARTEAFF. The chain carries TRBV7-9 and TRBJ1-1, with 7 bases lining up with TRBD1. The length of the CDR3 is 13 residues. V lost 8 bases, J lost 5 bases, and 8 bases stayed unmatched. Germline CDR1 reads SEHNR; CDR2 reads FQNEAQ (reference sequence).

The chain carries TRBV5-1 and TRBJ2-3, with TRBD1 matching over 8 bases. The CDR3 spans 15 residues. The germline gives CDR1 SGHRS, CDR2 YFSETQ. Germline trimming cut 2 bases from V and 3 bases from J; bases unmatched to any gene: 5. The CDR3 spells CASSLGTGDTDTQYF. CDR3 DNA: TGCGCCAGCAGCTTAGGGACAGGCGATACAGATACGCAGTATTTT.

V and J are TRBV7-2 and TRBJ2-2; 7 nucleotides align to TRBD1. J gave up 4 bases and V 1 base, and 12 bases lay outside the gene matches. Germline V gene sequence: CDR1 SGHTA, CDR2 FQGNSA. This CDR3 has 18 residues. The CDR3: CASSLVAGTEQITGELFF. CDR3 bases: TGTGCCAGCAGCTTAGTGGCAGGGACAGAGCAGATCACCGGGGAGCTGTTTTTT. The entire variable domain, with the rest obtained from reference TRBV7-2 and TRBJ2-2, is as follows: GAGVSQSPSNKVTEKGKDVELRCDPISGHTALYWYRQSLGQGLEFLIYFQGNSAPDKSGLPSDRFSAERTGGSVSTLTIQRTQQEDSAVYLCASSLVAGTEQITGELFFGEGSRLTVL.

The chain combines TRBV11-1 with TRBJ2-5; weak D call: TRBD2 (5 bases). Germline values: CDR1 SGHAT, CDR2 FQDESV (reference sequence). V was trimmed by 6 bases and J by 7 bases, leaving 12 bases between them. CDR3 length: 12 residues. CDR3 DNA sequence: TGTGCCAGCAGGGGTCGGGAAGGGACCCAGTACTTC. This translates into CASRGREGTQYF.

The chain joins TRBV2 to TRBJ1-2; 8 nucleotides align to TRBD1. Germline trimming cut 6 bases from V and 4 bases from J; bases unmatched to any gene: 4. This CDR3 spans 13 amino acids. Germline loops: CDR1 SNHLY, CDR2 FYNNEI. CDR3 region: CASRAGTGYGYTF. The CDR3 region has the DNA TGTGCCAGCAGGGCCGGGACAGGCTATGGCTACACCTTC.

This chain joins TRBV7-9 and TRBJ2-7, with 9 bases lining up with TRBD1. The CDR3 spans 14 residues. Germline CDR1 reads SEHNR; CDR2 reads FQNEAQ (reference sequence). V was clipped by 5 bases and J by 4 bases; unmatched bases: 6. This CDR3 is CASSRQGGLYEQYF. The DNA of the CDR3 is TGTGCCAGCAGCCGACAGGGGGGTCTGTACGAGCAGTACTTC. The full variable domain, in which reference TRBV7-9 and TRBJ2-7 provide the parts outside the CDR3, is DTGVSQNPRHKITKRGQNVTFRCDPISEHNRLYWYRQTLGQGPEFLTYFQNEAQLEKSRLLSDRFSAERPKGSFSTLEIQRTEQGDSAMYLCASSRQGGLYEQYFGPGTRLTVT.

CDR3 sequence reads: CASSHGDLNYEQYF. CDR3 coding DNA: TGTGCCAGCAGCCATGGGGACTTAAATTACGAGCAGTACTTC. The chain links TRBV4-2 to TRBJ2-7, with TRBD2 as a possible D gene (6 bases). Looked up from germline, CDR1 is LGHNA and CDR2 is YNFKEQ. The CDR3 is 14 residues long. V was pared by 3 bases and J by 4 bases, with 13 bases between.

The chain carries TRBV5-4 and TRBJ2-7; tentatively, D is TRBD1 (5 bases). Trimming took 5 bases from V and 0 from J, leaving 12 bases between them. The CDR3 loop spans 14 amino acids. CDR1 is SGHNT and CDR2 is YYREEE in the germline V gene (reference sequence). The DNA of the CDR3 is TGTGCCAGCAGGACGACAGACAGCTCCTACGAGCAGTACTTC. Translating it yields CASRTTDSSYEQYF.

This chain uses TRBV5-4 with TRBJ2-7; D might be TRBD1 (5 bases). The V and J ends lost 4 bases and 2 bases respectively, with 13 bases between them. The CDR3 has 14 amino acids. Germline-derived CDR1 and CDR2 are SGHNT and YYREEE (reference sequence). The CDR3 nucleotides read TGTGCCAGCAGCGCCCTGCAGGGCCCCTACGAGCAGTACTTC. Translating gives CASSALQGPYEQYF.

The chain uses TRBV2 and TRBJ1-5, with 7 bases aligning to TRBD1. The junction had 9 bases not matched to a gene; V was cut back by 4 bases and J by 3 bases. This CDR3 region has 16 residues. Germline CDR1 and CDR2: SNHLY and FYNNEI. CDR3 sequence (DNA): TGTGCCAGCAGTGTTCCCTCCACAGGGGCCAATCAGCCCCAGCATTTT. It encodes CASSVPSTGANQPQHF.

This sequence joins TRBV9 and TRBJ2-7; D might be TRBD2 (6 bases). Germline V lookup: CDR1 SGDLS, CDR2 YYNGEE. Trimming removed 0 bases from V and 3 bases from J, with 13 bases in between. The CDR3 has 15 residues. CDR3 loop: CASSVGGTRHYEQYF. The CDR3 DNA reads as TGTGCCAGCAGCGTAGGAGGGACTCGGCACTACGAGCAGTACTTC.

This chain uses TRBV9 with TRBJ2-3; D may be TRBD2 (7 bases). V was shortened by 0 bases and J by 1 base, with 18 bases between the two germline ends. Germline V gene lookup returns CDR1 SGDLS and CDR2 YYNGEE. The CDR3 is 18 residues long. The CDR3 region is CASSVALLGAGGTDTQYF. The CDR3, as DNA: TGTGCCAGCAGCGTAGCGCTCCTGGGGGCGGGGGGCACAGATACGCAGTATTTT.

The chain uses TRBV27 and TRBJ2-2; tentatively, D is TRBD2 (6 bases). Germline CDR1 MNHEY, CDR2 SMNVEV (reference sequence). This CDR3 spans 14 amino acids. V was pared by 6 bases and J by 0 bases, with 8 bases between. As DNA, the CDR3 is TGTGCCAGCAGGGGGACTTCGAACACCGGGGAGCTGTTTTTT. It codes for CASRGTSNTGELFF.

This chain links TRBV7-9 with TRBJ1-1; 7 bases match TRBD1. This CDR3 spans 14 amino acids. The germline gives CDR1 SEHNR, CDR2 FQNEAQ (reference sequence). V was pared by 3 bases and J by 5 bases, with 6 bases of the junction left unmatched. CDR3 amino acids: CASSFEQGRTEAFF. The DNA for the CDR3 is TGTGCCAGCAGCTTTGAACAGGGGAGGACTGAAGCTTTCTTT.

The DNA of the CDR3 is TGTGCCAGCAGCCGAACAGGACAGCGGCGGTCCGGGGAGCTGTTTTTT. This gives the protein CASSRTGQRRSGELFF. The chain has TRBV7-9 and TRBJ2-2; D is perhaps TRBD1 (6 bases). V gave up 5 bases and J gave up 6 bases, with 19 bases separating them. The CDR3 loop spans 16 amino acids. Germline lookup yields CDR1 SEHNR and CDR2 FQNEAQ (reference sequence).

This clone was seen just once. The chain has TRBV7-8 and TRBJ2-2; TRBD2 agrees at 8 bases. V trimming: 1 base; J trimming: 4 bases; junction bases outside the gene matches: 5. Per the germline V gene, CDR1 is SGHVS and CDR2 is FQNEAQ. There are 16 residues in the CDR3. The CDR3 DNA follows: TGTGCCAGCAGCTTAGGGCGGGGGGCACCCACCGGGGAGCTGTTTTTT. Residues: CASSLGRGAPTGELFF.